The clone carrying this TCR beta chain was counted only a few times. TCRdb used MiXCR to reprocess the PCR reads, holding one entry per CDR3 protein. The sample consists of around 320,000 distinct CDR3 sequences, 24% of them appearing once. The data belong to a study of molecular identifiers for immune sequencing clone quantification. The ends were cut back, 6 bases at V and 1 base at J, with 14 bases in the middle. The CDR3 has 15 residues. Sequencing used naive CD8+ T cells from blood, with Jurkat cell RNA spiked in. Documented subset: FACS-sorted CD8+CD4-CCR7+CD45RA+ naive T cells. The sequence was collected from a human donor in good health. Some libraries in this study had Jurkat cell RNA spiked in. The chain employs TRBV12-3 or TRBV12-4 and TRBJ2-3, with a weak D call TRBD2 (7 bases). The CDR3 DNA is TGTGCCAGCAGCCACGAGGGGGGGCGCACAGATACGCAGTATTTT. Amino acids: CASSHEGGRTDTQYF.